The next 8 T cell receptor beta chains were all read from a single sample in a study of post-analysis software for immune sequencing data. Overall study results and limits: The five TRBV segments detected at higher frequency in patients than in controls included TRBV5-6, TRBV5-1 and TRBV20-1.

Unique molecular identifiers were built into the TCR beta cDNA libraries. TCRdb re-called the PCR reads with MiXCR, one entry per CDR3 protein. This table has hundreds of thousands of distinct CDR3 sequences, around 37% appearing once. These TCRs are of unknown antigen specificity. The sample taken for sequencing was blood. The receptor set was obtained from a girl aged 5-17 years with multiple sclerosis.

This sequence joins TRBV4-1 and TRBJ1-4; D is ambiguous. Germline V gene data show CDR1 as MGHRA and CDR2 as YSYEKL. V shed 2 bases and J shed 7 bases, with 14 bases lying between them. This CDR3 has 15 residues. CDR3 sequence reads: CASSQLSALGEKLFF. The CDR3 nucleotides are TGCGCCAGCAGCCAATTGAGCGCCTTGGGTGAAAAACTGTTTTTT.

V is TRBV2 and J is TRBJ2-1; 9 bases fit TRBD2. Germline CDR1 SNHLY, CDR2 FYNNEI. J gave up 7 bases and V 1 base, and 8 bases lay outside the gene matches. The CDR3 sequence is 16 residues long. The CDR3 here is CASSEGASGVWNEQFF. For the CDR3, the DNA is TGTGCCAGCAGTGAAGGGGCTAGCGGGGTGTGGAATGAGCAGTTCTTC. Variable domain in full (rest from reference TRBV2 and TRBJ2-1): EPEVTQTPSHQVTQMGQEVILRCVPISNHLYFYWYRQILGQKVEFLVSFYNNEISEKSEIFDDQFSVERPDGSNFTLKIRSTKLEDSAMYFCASSEGASGVWNEQFFGPGTRLTVL.

This rearrangement joins TRBV27 to TRBJ2-7; D perhaps matches TRBD2 (6 bases). Looked up from germline, CDR1 is MNHEY and CDR2 is SMNVEV (reference sequence). This CDR3 is 16 amino acids long. Trimming removed 6 bases from V and 0 bases from J, with 18 bases in between. The DNA of the CDR3 is TGTGCCAGCAGCCCCGGGAGCCAGCCAACCTCCTACGAGCAGTACTTC. It translates to CASSPGSQPTSYEQYF.

The genes are TRBV12-5 and TRBJ2-7; D perhaps matches TRBD1 (6 bases). Trimming removed 2 bases at V and 3 bases at J, with 23 bases between. In germline, CDR1 is LGHNT, CDR2 FRNRAP. This CDR3 comprises 18 residues. Here the CDR3 reads CASGLRGPQGRSHYEQYF. CDR3 DNA sequence: TGTGCTAGTGGTTTGCGGGGCCCTCAGGGGCGCTCCCACTACGAGCAGTACTTC.

In this sample, this clonotype turned up a few times. The rearrangement links TRBV20-1 to TRBJ2-3, with a tentative D call TRBD1 (6 bases). Trimming cost V 4 bases and J 3 bases, with 14 bases left between them. The CDR3 totals 14 residues. Looked up from germline, CDR1 is DFQATT and CDR2 is SNEGSKA (reference sequence). CDR3: CSAIQGRGTDTQYF. CDR3 in DNA: TGCAGTGCTATTCAGGGGCGAGGGACAGATACGCAGTATTTT.

This chain joins TRBV12-3 or TRBV12-4 and TRBJ2-7, with TRBD1 matching 8 bases. The CDR3 contains 14 residues. After removal of 6 bases from V and 7 bases from J, the junction contained 11 bases not matched to a gene. The CDR3 sequence: CASSQGTGYMEQYF. The CDR3 nucleotides are TGTGCCAGCAGCCAGGGGACAGGCTATATGGAGCAGTACTTC.

This clonotype was seen a handful of times. The chain couples TRBV5-1 to TRBJ1-5; the D is unclear. Germline V gives CDR1 SGHRS, CDR2 YFSETQ. The CDR3 totals 15 residues. V dropped 2 bases and J dropped 1 base, with 10 bases sitting between them. Here the CDR3 DNA reads TGCGCCAGCAGCTTCACCGGGGAAAGCAATCAGCCCCAGCATTTT. Protein: CASSFTGESNQPQHF.

This clonotype was picked up a small number of times. The chain carries TRBV3-1 and TRBJ2-7, with TRBD1 matching 7 bases. Per germline, CDR1 LGHDT and CDR2 YNNKEL (reference sequence). The V and J ends lost 4 bases and 4 bases, in that order; junction bases with no gene match: 7. The CDR3 runs to 14 residues. The CDR3 spells CASSPIQGEYEQYF. For the CDR3, the DNA is TGTGCCAGCAGCCCAATTCAGGGGGAATACGAGCAGTACTTC.